This TCR beta chain was recovered during a study of a mutant IDH1 vaccine in newly diagnosed glioma. Study-wide background: Averaging about 37 years of age, treated patients were about 60% male and around 40% female. Receipt of radiotherapy, temozolomide, or both preceded the study, and most received both. Findings and limits, study-wide: It was about 92% of patients that developed vaccine-induced immune responses.

Profiling relied on immunoSEQ multiplex PCR, and the TCRdb table lists in-frame clones only, not all of them. Of around 89,000 clones in the sample, around 82% are singletons; the top ten hold around 7%. This clone turned up a few times. What it binds is not known. Specified time point: baseline, week 1 (first vaccination visit). Treatment indicated: pre-vaccination baseline after standard-of-care therapy. Donors harbored newly found WHO grade 3 or 4 IDH1-mutant, ATRX-lost astrocytomas. Trimming shortened V by 1 base and J by 7 bases, and 11 bases separated the two germline ends. This CDR3 has 13 residues. CDR1 LNHDA and CDR2 SQIVND come from the germline V gene (reference sequence).

V is TRBV19 and J is TRBJ2-7, with D tentatively TRBD2 (5 bases). This specimen consisted of PBMCs, obtained from a glioma patient treated with radiotherapy, temozolomide or both. This TCR derives from a woman aged 45-59 years with glioma. In DNA form, the CDR3 reads TGTGCCAGTAGTATAGGACGTTCGGGGGAGCAGTACTTC. It encodes CASSIGRSGEQYF.